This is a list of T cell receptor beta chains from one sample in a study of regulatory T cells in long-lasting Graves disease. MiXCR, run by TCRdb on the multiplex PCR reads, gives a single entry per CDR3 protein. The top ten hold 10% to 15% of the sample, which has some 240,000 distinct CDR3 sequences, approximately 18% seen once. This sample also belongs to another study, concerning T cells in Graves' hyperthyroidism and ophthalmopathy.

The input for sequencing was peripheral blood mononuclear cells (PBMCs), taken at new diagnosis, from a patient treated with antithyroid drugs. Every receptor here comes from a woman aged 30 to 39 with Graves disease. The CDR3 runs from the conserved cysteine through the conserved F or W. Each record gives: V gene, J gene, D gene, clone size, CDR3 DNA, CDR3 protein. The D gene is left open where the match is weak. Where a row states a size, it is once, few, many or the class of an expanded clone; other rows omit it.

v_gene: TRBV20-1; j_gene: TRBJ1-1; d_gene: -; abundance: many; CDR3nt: TGCAGTGCTAGGGCAACGGCTATTATCACTGAAGCTTTCTTT; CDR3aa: CSARATAIITEAFF
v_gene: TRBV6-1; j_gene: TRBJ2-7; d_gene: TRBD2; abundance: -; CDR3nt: TGTGCCAGCAGCATCGGGGGGTCCTACGAGCAGTACTTC; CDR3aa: CASSIGGSYEQYF
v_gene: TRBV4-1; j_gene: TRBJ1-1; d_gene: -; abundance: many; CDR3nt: TGCGCCAGCAGCCAGATAGGGACTGAAGCTTTCTTT; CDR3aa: CASSQIGTEAFF
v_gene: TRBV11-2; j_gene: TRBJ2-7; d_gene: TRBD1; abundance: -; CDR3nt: TGTGCCAGCAGCGCCGGGACAGGGGGTATCGGAGAGCAGTACTTC; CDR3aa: CASSAGTGGIGEQYF
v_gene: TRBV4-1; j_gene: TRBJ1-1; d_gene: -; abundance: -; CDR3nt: TGCGCCAGCAGCCAAGCCCTATCTTCTGAAGCTTTCTTT; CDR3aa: CASSQALSSEAFF
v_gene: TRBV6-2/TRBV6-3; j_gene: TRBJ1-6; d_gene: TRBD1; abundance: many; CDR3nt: TGTGCCAGCAGGAGGGACAGGGGTTCTAATTCACCCCTCCACTTT; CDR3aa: CASRRDRGSNSPLHF
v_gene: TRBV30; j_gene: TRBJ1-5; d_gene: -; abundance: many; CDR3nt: TGTGCCTGGAGTCGGAAGAGGGGGTATAATCAGCCCCAGCATTTT; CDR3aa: CAWSRKRGYNQPQHF
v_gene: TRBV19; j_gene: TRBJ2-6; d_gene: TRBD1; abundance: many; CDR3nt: TGTGCCAGTAGTATCCGAGACAGGGGAGCCGGGGCCAACGTCCTGACTTTC; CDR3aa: CASSIRDRGAGANVLTF
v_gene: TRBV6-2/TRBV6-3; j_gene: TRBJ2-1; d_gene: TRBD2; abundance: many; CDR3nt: TGTGCCAGCAGCGCAACTAGCGGGAGGGCGGGGGAGCAGTTCTTC; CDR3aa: CASSATSGRAGEQFF
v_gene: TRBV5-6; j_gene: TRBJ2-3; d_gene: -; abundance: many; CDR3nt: TGTGCCAGCAGCTTGAGGACAGTTTCGGCCACAGATACGCAGTATTTT; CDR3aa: CASSLRTVSATDTQYF
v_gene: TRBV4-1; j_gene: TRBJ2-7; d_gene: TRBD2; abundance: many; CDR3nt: TGCGCCAGCAGCCATCCCTCGACTAGCGGGACCGTCGAGCAGTACTTC; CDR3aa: CASSHPSTSGTVEQYF
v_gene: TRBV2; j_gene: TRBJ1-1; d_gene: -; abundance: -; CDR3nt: TGTGCCAGCAGTGAAGGGCAGATTATAAACACTGAAGCTTTCTTT; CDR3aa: CASSEGQIINTEAFF
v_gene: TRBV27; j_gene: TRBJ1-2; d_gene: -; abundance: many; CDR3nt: TGTGCCAGCAGAGCACAGGATAACTATGGCTACACCTTC; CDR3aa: CASRAQDNYGYTF
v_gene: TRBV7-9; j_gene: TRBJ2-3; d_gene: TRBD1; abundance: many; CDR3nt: TGTGCCAGCAGCTTAGGGGACAGTAGCACAGATACGCAGTATTTT; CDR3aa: CASSLGDSSTDTQYF
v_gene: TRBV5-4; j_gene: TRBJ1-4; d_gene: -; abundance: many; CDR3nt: TGTGCCAGCAGCCAAGGGGGGACAAATGAAAAACTGTTTTTT; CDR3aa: CASSQGGTNEKLFF
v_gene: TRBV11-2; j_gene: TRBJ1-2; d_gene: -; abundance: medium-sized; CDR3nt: TGTGCCAGCAGCCGAGCGGGGGGAGAGGGCTACACCTTC; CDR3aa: CASSRAGGEGYTF
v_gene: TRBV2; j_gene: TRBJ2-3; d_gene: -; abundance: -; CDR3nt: TGTGCCAGCAGGGAGGGCCGCACAGATACGCAGTATTTT; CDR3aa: CASREGRTDTQYF
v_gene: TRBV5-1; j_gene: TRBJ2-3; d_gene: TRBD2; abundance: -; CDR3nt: TGCGCCAGCAGCTTACCCGGACTAGCTCGCACAGATACGCAGTATTTT; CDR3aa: CASSLPGLARTDTQYF
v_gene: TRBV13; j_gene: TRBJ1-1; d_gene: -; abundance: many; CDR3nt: TGTGCCAGCAGCTTCAGGGGTGCGTACACTGAAGCTTTCTTT; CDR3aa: CASSFRGAYTEAFF
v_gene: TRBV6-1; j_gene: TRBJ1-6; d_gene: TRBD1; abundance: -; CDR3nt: TGTGCCAGCAGCAAACAGGGGTCTAATTCACCCCTCCACTTT; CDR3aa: CASSKQGSNSPLHF
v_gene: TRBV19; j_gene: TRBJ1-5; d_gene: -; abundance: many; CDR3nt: TGTGCCGGGATGGCACAGGGCCCCAATCAGCCCCAGCATTTT; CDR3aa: CAGMAQGPNQPQHF
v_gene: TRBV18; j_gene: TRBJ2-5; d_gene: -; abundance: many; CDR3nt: TGTGCCAGCTCACCACCAGGCCAAGAGACCCAGTACTTC; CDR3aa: CASSPPGQETQYF
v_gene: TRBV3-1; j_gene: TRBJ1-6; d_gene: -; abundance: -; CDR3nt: TGTGCCAGCAGCCAAATAGGGGGGAGTTCGTATAATTCACCCCTCCACTTT; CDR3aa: CASSQIGGSSYNSPLHF
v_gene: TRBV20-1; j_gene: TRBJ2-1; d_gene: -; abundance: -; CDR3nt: TGCAGTGCTAGATCCCTAGCATGGGGTGAGCAGTTCTTC; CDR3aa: CSARSLAWGEQFF
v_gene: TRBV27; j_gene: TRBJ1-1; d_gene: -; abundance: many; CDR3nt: TGTGCCAGCAGTTTATCCGCCGCCTATGAAGCTTTCTTT; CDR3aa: CASSLSAAYEAFF
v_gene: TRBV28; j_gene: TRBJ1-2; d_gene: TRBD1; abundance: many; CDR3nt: TGTGCCAGTCGCCGCAGGGGACAGGGGGCAGGCGGCTACACCTTC; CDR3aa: CASRRRGQGAGGYTF
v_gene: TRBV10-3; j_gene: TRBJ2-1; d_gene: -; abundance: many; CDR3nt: TGTGCCATCGCCCCTAGCGACTCCTACAATGAGCAGTTCTTC; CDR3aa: CAIAPSDSYNEQFF
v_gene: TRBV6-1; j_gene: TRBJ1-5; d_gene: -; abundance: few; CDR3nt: TGTGCCAGCTTCGGCGGGTGGGGCAATCAGCCCCAGCATTTT; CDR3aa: CASFGGWGNQPQHF
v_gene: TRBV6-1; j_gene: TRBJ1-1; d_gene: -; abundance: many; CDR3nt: TGTGCCAGCAGTGAAGCGGCGAGGGCGGCCACTGAAGCTTTCTTT; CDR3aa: CASSEAARAATEAFF
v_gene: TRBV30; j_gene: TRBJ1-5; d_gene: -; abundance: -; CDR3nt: TGTGCCTGGAGTGTAATGGCCGGCAGCATCAATCAGCCCCAGCATTTT; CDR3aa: CAWSVMAGSINQPQHF
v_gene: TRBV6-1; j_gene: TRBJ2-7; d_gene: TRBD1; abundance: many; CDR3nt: TGTGCCAGCAGGTATCCGGGACAGGGGCGGGAGCAGTACTTC; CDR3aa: CASRYPGQGREQYF
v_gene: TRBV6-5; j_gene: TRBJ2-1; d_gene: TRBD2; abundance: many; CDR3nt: TGTGCCAGCAGTTACTCGCTAGCGGGGGGGCTGGATGAGCAGTTCTTC; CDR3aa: CASSYSLAGGLDEQFF
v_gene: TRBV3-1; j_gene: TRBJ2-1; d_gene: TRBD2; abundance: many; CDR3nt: TGTGCCAGCAGCCCCCCCCGGACTAGCGGGGGATACAATGAGCAGTTCTTC; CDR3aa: CASSPPRTSGGYNEQFF
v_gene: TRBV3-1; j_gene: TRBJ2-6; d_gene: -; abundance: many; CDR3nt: TGTGCCAGCAGCCAGAGAGGCTTAGGCTCTGGGGCCAACGTCCTGACTTTC; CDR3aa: CASSQRGLGSGANVLTF
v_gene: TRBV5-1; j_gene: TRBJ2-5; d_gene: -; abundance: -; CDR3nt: TGCGCCAGCAGCTTGGAGGGAGGAGAGACCCAGTACTTC; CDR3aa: CASSLEGGETQYF
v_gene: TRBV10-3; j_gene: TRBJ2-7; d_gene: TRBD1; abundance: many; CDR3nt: TGTGCCATCAGTGAGTCCCGGGACAGGGCCTACGAGCAGTACTTC; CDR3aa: CAISESRDRAYEQYF
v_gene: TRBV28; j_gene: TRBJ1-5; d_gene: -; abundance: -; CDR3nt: TGTGCCAGCAGTCCGGTGGGGGGAGGCGTAGGCAATCAGCCCCAGCATTTT; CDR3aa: CASSPVGGGVGNQPQHF
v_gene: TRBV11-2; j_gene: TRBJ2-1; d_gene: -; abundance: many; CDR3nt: TGTGCCAGCAGCTTACGACCCCTCAATGAGCAGTTCTTC; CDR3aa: CASSLRPLNEQFF
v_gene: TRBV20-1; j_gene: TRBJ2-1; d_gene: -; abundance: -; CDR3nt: TGCAGTGCTAGATCTGTGGAGGGCCGGGGCAATGAGCAGTTCTTC; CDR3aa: CSARSVEGRGNEQFF
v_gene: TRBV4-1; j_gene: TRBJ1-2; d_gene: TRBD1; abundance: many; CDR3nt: TGCGCCAGCAGCCAAGATCCGGGACAGGGGTATGGCTACACCTTC; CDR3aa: CASSQDPGQGYGYTF
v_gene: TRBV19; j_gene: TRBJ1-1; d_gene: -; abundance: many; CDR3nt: TGTGCCAGTAGTATAGACCCGGGGAAGGGCACTGAAGCTTTCTTT; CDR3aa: CASSIDPGKGTEAFF
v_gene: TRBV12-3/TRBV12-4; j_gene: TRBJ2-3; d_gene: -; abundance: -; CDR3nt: TGTGCCAGCAGTTTAACCAACACAGATACGCAGTATTTT; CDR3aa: CASSLTNTDTQYF
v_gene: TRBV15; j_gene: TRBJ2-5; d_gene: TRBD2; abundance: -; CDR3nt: TGTGCCACCAGCAGTGCGATGACAGCGGGACAAGAGACCCAGTACTTC; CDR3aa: CATSSAMTAGQETQYF
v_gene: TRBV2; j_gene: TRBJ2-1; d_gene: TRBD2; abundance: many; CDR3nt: TGTGCCACCCTGTCACTAGCGGGGGTACCAGAGCAGTTCTTC; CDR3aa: CATLSLAGVPEQFF
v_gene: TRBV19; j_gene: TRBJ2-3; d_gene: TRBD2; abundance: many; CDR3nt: TGTGCCAGTAGTATAGATCGGGGGGGCCCAGATACGCAGTATTTT; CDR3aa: CASSIDRGGPDTQYF
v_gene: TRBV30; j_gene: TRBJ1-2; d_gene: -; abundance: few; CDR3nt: TGTGCCTCGGGGCAGGGAGCTAACTATGGCTACACCTTC; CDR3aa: CASGQGANYGYTF
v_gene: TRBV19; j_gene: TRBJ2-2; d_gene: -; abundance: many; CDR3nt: TGTGCCAGTAGTAGCCGAACCGGGGAGCTGTTTTTT; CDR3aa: CASSSRTGELFF
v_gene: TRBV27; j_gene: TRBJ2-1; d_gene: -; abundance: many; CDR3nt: TGTGCCAGCAGTTTCGGTTCCACCTCCAATGAGCAGTTCTTC; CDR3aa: CASSFGSTSNEQFF
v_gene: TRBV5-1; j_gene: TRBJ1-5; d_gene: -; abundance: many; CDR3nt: TGCGCCAGCAGCCCCACGCCGGGGGTCACTCAGCCCCAGCATTTT; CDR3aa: CASSPTPGVTQPQHF
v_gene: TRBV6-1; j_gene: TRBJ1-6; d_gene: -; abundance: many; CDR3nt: TGTGCCAGCAGTGAACGGGGGATCACACCCCTCCACTTT; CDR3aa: CASSERGITPLHF